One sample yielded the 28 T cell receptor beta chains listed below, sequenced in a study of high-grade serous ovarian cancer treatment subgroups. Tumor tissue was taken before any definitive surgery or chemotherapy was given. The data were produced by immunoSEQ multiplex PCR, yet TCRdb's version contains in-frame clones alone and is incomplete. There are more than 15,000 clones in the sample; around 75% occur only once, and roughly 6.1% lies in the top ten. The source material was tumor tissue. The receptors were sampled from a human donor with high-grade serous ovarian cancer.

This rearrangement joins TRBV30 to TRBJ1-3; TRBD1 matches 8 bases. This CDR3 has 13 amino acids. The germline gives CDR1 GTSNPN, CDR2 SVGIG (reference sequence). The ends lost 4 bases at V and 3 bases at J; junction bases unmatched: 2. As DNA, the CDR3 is TGTGCCTGGACAGGGGGCGGTGGAAACACCATATATTTT. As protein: CAWTGGGGNTIYF.

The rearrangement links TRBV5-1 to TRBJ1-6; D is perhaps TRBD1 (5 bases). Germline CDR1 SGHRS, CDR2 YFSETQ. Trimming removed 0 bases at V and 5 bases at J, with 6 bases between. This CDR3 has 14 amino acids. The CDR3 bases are TGCGCCAGCAGCTTGGGACAGCATAATTCACCCCTCCACTTT. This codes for CASSLGQHNSPLHF.

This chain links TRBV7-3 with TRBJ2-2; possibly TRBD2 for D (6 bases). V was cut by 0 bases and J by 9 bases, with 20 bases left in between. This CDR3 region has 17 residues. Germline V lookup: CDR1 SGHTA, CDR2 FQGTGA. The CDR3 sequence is CASSLTSGAGSLRELFF. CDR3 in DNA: TGTGCCAGCAGCTTAACCTCGGGAGCTGGCTCTTTGAGGGAGCTGTTTTTT.

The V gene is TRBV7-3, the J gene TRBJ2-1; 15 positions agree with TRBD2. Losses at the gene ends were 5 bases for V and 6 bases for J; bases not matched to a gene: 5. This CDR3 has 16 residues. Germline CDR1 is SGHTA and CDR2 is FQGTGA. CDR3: CASSAGTSGRFNEQFF. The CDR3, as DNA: TGTGCCAGCAGCGCCGGGACTAGCGGGAGGTTCAATGAGCAGTTCTTC.

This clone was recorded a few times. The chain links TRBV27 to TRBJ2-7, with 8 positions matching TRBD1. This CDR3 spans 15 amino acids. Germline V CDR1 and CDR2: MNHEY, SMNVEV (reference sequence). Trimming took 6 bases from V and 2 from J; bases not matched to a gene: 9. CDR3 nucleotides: TGTGCCAGCAGCCCAGCCGACAGGGGAACCTACGAGCAGTACTTC. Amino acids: CASSPADRGTYEQYF.

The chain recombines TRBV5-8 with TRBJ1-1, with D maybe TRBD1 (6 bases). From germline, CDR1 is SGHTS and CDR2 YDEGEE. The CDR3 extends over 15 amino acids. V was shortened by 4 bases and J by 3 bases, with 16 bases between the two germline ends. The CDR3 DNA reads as TGTGCCAGCAGCGCATCGAGCAGGGGCTACACTGAAGCTTTCTTT. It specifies CASSASSRGYTEAFF.

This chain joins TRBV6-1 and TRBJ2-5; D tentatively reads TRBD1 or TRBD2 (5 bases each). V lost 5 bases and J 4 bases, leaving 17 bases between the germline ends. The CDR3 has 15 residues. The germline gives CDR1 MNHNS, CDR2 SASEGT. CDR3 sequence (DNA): TGTGCCAGCAGTCCCTGGGACCCAGCACGAGAGACCCAGTACTTC. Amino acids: CASSPWDPARETQYF.

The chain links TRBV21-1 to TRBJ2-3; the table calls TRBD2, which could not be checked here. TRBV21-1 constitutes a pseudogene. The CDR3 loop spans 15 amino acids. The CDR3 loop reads CASSKLLALTDTQYF. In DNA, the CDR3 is TGTGCCAGCAGCAAACTACTAGCCCTCACAGATACGCAGTATTTT.

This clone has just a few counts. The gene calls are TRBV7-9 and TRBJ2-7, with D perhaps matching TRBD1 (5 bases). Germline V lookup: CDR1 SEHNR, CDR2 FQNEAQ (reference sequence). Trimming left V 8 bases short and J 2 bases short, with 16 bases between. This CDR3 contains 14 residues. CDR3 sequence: CASELTDPPYEQYF. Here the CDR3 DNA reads TGTGCCAGCGAGCTGACAGATCCTCCCTACGAGCAGTACTTC.

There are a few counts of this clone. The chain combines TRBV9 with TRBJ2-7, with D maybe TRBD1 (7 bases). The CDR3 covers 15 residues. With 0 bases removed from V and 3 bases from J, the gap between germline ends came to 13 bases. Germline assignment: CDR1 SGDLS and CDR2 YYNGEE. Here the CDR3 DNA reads TGTGCCAGCAGCGTAGGAGCAGGGGGGCGCTACGAGCAGTACTTC. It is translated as CASSVGAGGRYEQYF.

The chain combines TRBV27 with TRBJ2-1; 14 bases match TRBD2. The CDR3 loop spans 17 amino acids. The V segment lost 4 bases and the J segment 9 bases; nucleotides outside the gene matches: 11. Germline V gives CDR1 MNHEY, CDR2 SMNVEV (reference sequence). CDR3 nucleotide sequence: TGTGCCAGCAGTTCCCCTCCCGGGACTAGCGGGAGAAGTGAGCAGTTCTTC. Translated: CASSSPPGTSGRSEQFF.

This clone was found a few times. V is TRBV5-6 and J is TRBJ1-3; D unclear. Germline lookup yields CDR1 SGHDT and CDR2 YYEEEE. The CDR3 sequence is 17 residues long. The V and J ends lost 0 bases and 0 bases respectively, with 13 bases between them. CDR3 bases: TGTGCCAGCAGCTTGGGAGTGACCCCATCCTCTGGAAACACCATATATTTT. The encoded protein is CASSLGVTPSSGNTIYF.

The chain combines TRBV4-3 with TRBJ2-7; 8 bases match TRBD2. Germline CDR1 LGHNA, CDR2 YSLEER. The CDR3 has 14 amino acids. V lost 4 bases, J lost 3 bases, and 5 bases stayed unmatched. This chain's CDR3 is CASSPYGGGYEQYF. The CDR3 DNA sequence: TGCGCCAGCAGCCCCTACGGGGGGGGCTACGAGCAGTACTTC.

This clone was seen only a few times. As DNA, the CDR3 is TGTGCCTGGAGTGTATGGGGAACTGGAAACACCATATATTTT. Residues: CAWSVWGTGNTIYF. The V and J genes are TRBV30 and TRBJ1-3; D ambiguous. The V gene's germline CDR1 is GTSNPN and CDR2 SVGIG (reference sequence). The V end lost 0 bases, the J end lost 2 bases, and 8 bases lay between the germline ends. The CDR3 totals 14 residues.

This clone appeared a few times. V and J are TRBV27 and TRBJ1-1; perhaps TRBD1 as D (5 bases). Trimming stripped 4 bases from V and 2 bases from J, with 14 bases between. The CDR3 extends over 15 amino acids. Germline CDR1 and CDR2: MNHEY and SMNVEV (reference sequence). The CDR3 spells CASSSGPMGNTEAFF. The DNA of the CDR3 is TGTGCCAGCAGTTCAGGGCCCATGGGAAACACTGAAGCTTTCTTT.

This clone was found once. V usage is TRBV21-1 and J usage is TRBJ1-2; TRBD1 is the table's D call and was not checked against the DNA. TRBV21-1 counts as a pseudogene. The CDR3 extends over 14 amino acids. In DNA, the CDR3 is TGTGCCAGCAGCAAAGCGCTTAAGTCACAGGGCTACACCTTC. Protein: CASSKALKSQGYTF.

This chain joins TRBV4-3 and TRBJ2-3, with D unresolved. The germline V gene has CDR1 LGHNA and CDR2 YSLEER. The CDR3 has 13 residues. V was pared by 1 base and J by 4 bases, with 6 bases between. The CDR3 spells CASSQVISDTQYF. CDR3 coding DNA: TGCGCCAGCAGCCAAGTAATTTCAGATACGCAGTATTTT.

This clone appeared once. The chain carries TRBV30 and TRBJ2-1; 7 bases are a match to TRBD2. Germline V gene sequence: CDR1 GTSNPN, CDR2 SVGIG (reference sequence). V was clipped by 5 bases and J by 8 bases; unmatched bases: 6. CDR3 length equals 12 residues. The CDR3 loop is CAWGLGIYEQFF. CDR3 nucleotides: TGTGCCTGGGGACTAGGGATCTATGAGCAGTTCTTC.

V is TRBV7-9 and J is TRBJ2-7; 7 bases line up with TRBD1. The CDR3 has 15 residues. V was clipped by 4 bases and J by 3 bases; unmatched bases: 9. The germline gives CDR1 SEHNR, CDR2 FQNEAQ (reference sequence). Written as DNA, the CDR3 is TGTGCCAGCAGCTCTACCGGGACAGCTTTCTACGAGCAGTACTTC. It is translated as CASSSTGTAFYEQYF.

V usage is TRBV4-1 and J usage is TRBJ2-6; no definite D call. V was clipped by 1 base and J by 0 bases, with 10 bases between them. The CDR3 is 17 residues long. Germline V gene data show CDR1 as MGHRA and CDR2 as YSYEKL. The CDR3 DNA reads TGCGCCAGCAGCCAAGCCCAGGAAAGCTCTGGGGCCAACGTCCTGACTTTC. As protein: CASSQAQESSGANVLTF.

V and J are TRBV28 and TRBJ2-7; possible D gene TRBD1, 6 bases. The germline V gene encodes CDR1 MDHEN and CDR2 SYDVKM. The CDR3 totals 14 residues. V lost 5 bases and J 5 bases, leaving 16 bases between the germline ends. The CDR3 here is CASSPWTVGNEQYF. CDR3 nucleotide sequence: TGTGCCAGCAGTCCCTGGACAGTTGGCAACGAGCAGTACTTC.

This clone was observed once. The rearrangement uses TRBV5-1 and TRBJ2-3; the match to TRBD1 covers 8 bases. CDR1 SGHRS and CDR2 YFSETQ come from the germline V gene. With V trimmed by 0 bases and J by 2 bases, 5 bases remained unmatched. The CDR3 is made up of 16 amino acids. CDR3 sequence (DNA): TGCGCCAGCAGCTTGGGTTGGGGACAGGTCACAGATACGCAGTATTTT. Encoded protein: CASSLGWGQVTDTQYF.

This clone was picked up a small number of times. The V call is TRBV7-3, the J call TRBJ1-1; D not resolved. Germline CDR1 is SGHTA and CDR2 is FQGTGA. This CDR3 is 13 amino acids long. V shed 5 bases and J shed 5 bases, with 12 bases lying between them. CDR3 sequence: CASSAGSQTEAFF. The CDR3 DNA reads TGTGCCAGCAGCGCCGGGTCCCAAACTGAAGCTTTCTTT.

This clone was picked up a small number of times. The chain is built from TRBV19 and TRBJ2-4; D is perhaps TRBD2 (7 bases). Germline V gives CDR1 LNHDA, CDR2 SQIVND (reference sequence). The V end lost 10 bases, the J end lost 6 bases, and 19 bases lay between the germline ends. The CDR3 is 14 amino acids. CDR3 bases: TGTGCCACCGGAGTAGGGGAGGGGGGAAACATTCAGTACTTC. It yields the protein CATGVGEGGNIQYF.

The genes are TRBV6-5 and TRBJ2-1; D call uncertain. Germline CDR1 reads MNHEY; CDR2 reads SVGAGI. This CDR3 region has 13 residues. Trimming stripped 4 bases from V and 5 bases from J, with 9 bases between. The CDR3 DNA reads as TGTGCCAGCAGTTCCCCAACAGACAATGAGCAGTTCTTC. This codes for CASSSPTDNEQFF.

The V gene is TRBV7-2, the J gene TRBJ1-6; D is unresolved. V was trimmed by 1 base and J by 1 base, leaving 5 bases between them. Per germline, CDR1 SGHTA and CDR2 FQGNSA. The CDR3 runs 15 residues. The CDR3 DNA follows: TGTGCCAGCAGCTTAGAGGGTTCCTATAATTCACCCCTCCACTTT. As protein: CASSLEGSYNSPLHF.

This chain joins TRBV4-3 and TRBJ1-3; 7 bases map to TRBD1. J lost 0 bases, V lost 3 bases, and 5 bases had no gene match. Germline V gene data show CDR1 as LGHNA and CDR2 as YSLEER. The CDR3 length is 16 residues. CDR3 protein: CASSQDRTSSGNTIYF. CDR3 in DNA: TGCGCCAGCAGCCAGGACAGGACGAGCTCTGGAAACACCATATATTTT.

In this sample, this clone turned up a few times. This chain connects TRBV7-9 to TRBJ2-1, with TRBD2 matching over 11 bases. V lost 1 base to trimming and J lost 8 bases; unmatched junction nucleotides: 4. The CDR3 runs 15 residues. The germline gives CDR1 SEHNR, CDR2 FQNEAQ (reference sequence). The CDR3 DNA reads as TGTGCCAGCAGCTTAGGATCTAGCGGGAGGCATGAGCAGTTCTTC. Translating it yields CASSLGSSGRHEQFF.